This T cell receptor beta chain is drawn from a study of response to subunit inactivated influenza vaccine. Study-wide findings and caveats: The authors suggested that every seasonal influenza vaccination recruits few new T cells.

MiXCR, run by TCRdb on the RT-PCR reads, gives a single entry per CDR3 protein. This sample has about 700,000 distinct CDR3 sequences, with 11% to 15% found just once. Germline V gene sequence: CDR1 LGHNA, CDR2 YNFKEQ. Trimming shortened V by 1 base and J by 6 bases, and 15 bases separated the two germline ends. This CDR3 spans 16 amino acids. This clonotype was detected only a few times. The antigen remains unidentified. The sample here was PBMCs from blood, taken 14 days before vaccination. This rearrangement joins TRBV4-2 to TRBJ2-2; D is uncertain. This TCR was recovered from a man aged 50-59 years who received an inactivated influenza vaccine. The DNA for the CDR3 is TGTGCCAGCAGCCAAGTAGGACCCGAAGGGCCCGGGGAGCTGTTTTTT. Translated: CASSQVGPEGPGELFF.